Listed here are 15 T cell receptor beta chains from one sample, sequenced in a study of blood T cells in healthy people across ages. Then a second PCR, running roughly 7 to 11 cycles, was carried out with a sample-barcoded 5' primer and a J-beta primer mix. TCRdb re-analysed the 5' RACE reads in MiXCR, keeping a single row per CDR3 protein. The table has 700,000 to 950,000 distinct CDR3 sequences, about 40% seen once. Sequenced material: blood. The receptors stem from a woman aged 60-75 years in good health.

V and J are TRBV13 and TRBJ1-1; unclear D gene. Germline lookup yields CDR1 PRHDT and CDR2 FYEKMQ (reference sequence). CDR3 length: 12 amino acids. The V end was cut by 3 bases, the J end by 7 bases, with 9 bases between. The CDR3 sequence is CASSFLRSEAFF. CDR3 sequence (DNA): TGTGCCAGCAGCTTTTTGCGTAGTGAAGCTTTCTTT.

The V call is TRBV6-2 or TRBV6-3, the J call TRBJ1-1; 7 bases match TRBD1. Per the germline V gene, CDR1 is MNHEY and CDR2 is SVGEGT. This CDR3 is 14 amino acids long. V trimming: 5 bases; J trimming: 4 bases; junction bases outside the gene matches: 7. DNA for the CDR3: TGTGCCAGCAGTGGGACAGCCGAACCCACTGAAGCTTTCTTT. Amino acid sequence: CASSGTAEPTEAFF.

Ten or more counts support this clonotype. One end of the junction is discordant with germline, which a read error may explain. The chain combines TRBV5-1 with TRBJ2-3; the match to TRBD2 covers 11 bases. The CDR3 contains 16 residues. CDR1 SGHRS and CDR2 YFSETQ come from the germline V gene. CDR3 in amino acids: CASSPGTSGSTDTQYF. CDR3 nucleotides: TGTGCCAGCAGCCCAGGGACTAGCGGTAGCACAGATACGCAGTATTTT.

Notes on this clonotype: Relative to the germline gene, one junction end is altered; a read error may explain this. The chain carries TRBV25-1 and TRBJ2-4, with TRBD1 matching over 9 bases. The CDR3 consists of 12 residues. CDR1 and CDR2 from the germline V gene are MGHDK and SYGVNS. The CDR3 protein is CTSGDRDRGQYF. The CDR3 DNA reads TGTACCAGCGGGGACAGGGATCGTGGGCAGTACTTC.

The chain has TRBV29-1 and TRBJ2-4; D unclear. The CDR3 loop spans 14 amino acids. The V end was cut by 4 bases, the J end by 1 base, with 11 bases between. Germline CDR1 reads SQVTM; CDR2 reads ANQGSEA. CDR3: CSVVLPLAKNIQYF. As DNA, the CDR3 is TGCAGCGTTGTTCTACCATTGGCCAAAAACATTCAGTACTTC.

V usage is TRBV18 and J usage is TRBJ2-7; TRBD1 might be the D (6 bases). This CDR3 has 15 residues. The ends were cut back, 2 bases at V and 5 bases at J, with 16 bases in the middle. CDR1 KGHSH and CDR2 LQKENI come from the germline V gene. The CDR3 is CASSPFHGTGNEQYF. Here the CDR3 DNA reads TGTGCCAGCTCACCATTTCACGGAACAGGGAACGAGCAGTACTTC. Variable domain in full (rest from reference TRBV18 and TRBJ2-7): NAGVMQNPRHLVRRRGQEARLRCSPMKGHSHVYWYRQLPEEGLKFMVYLQKENIIDESGMPKERFSAEFPKEGPSILRIQQVVRGDSAAYFCASSPFHGTGNEQYFGPGTRLTVT.

This clonotype came up a few times. The V call is TRBV27, the J call TRBJ1-2; 9 bases map to TRBD1. This CDR3 has 16 amino acids. The junction had 11 bases not matched to a gene; V was cut back by 5 bases and J by 4 bases. Germline values: CDR1 MNHEY, CDR2 SMNVEV (reference sequence). DNA of the CDR3: TGTGCCAGCAGTAAATCGGGACAGGGCTCCCTCTATGGCTACACCTTC. This codes for CASSKSGQGSLYGYTF.

V and J are TRBV20-1 and TRBJ2-5; 11 bases map to TRBD2. The J call may not be correct, given that the DNA end is closer to TRBJ2-7. The CDR3 loop spans 14 amino acids. Per the germline V gene, CDR1 is DFQATT and CDR2 is SNEGSKA (reference sequence). CDR3 protein: CSARLLAGEFEQYF. The CDR3, as DNA: TGCAGTGCTAGGTTACTAGCGGGAGAGTTCGAGCAGTACTTC.

This clonotype was observed many times. V usage is TRBV29-1 and J usage is TRBJ2-7, with 7 bases that match TRBD2. CDR1 and CDR2 (germline): SQVTM, ANQGSEA. CDR3 size: 13 residues. V was clipped by 5 bases and J by 4 bases; unmatched bases: 8. The CDR3 DNA reads TGCAGCGTTCGGTCTAGCGGCTCTTACGAGCAGTACTTC. Its protein product is CSVRSSGSYEQYF.

V usage is TRBV11-1 and J usage is TRBJ2-7, with D possibly matching TRBD2 (7 bases). Between the trimmed V and J ends, which lost 3 bases and 7 bases, there was a span of 19 bases. The CDR3 extends over 15 amino acids. Germline assignment: CDR1 SGHAT and CDR2 FQDESV (reference sequence). CDR3 nucleotide sequence: TGTGCCAGCAGCTTTAAAGGGGGGGAGTACAATGAGCAGTACTTC. This codes for CASSFKGGEYNEQYF.

This chain connects TRBV9 to TRBJ2-7; TRBD2 might be the D (6 bases). Deletions cut 4 bases from V and 6 bases from J, with 14 bases between. Germline loops: CDR1 SGDLS, CDR2 YYNGEE. CDR3 size: 13 residues. CDR3 loop: CASSPGGVGEQYF. For the CDR3, the DNA is TGTGCCAGCAGCCCTGGAGGGGTCGGCGAGCAGTACTTC. Supplemented by reference TRBV9 and TRBJ2-7, the full variable domain reads DSGVTQTPKHLITATGQRVTLRCSPRSGDLSVYWYQQSLDQGLQFLIQYYNGEERAKGNILERFSAQQFPDLHSELNLSSLELGDSALYFCASSPGGVGEQYFGPGTRLTVT.

This chain joins TRBV7-3 and TRBJ1-2, with TRBD1 identical over 7 bases. CDR1 is SGHTA, CDR2 FQGTGA, per germline. The CDR3 has 13 amino acids. Losses at the gene ends were 5 bases for V and 7 bases for J; bases not matched to a gene: 7. CDR3 sequence (DNA): TGTGCCAGCAGCCCTCGACAGGGCTCTGGCTACACCTTC. It encodes CASSPRQGSGYTF.

The rearrangement links TRBV29-1 to TRBJ1-1; D not resolved. V lost 3 bases to trimming and J lost 6 bases, with 17 bases between them. This CDR3 has 14 amino acids. Looked up from germline, CDR1 is SQVTM and CDR2 is ANQGSEA. The CDR3 nucleotides are TGCAGCGTTGAGGGCGTAGGGTATTTTGCTGAAGCTTTCTTT. Amino acid sequence: CSVEGVGYFAEAFF.

This clonotype appeared many times. The chain links TRBV6-2 or TRBV6-3 to TRBJ2-7; D is possibly TRBD1 (5 bases). The V end lost 7 bases, the J end lost 0 bases, and 19 bases lay between the germline ends. The germline V gene has CDR1 MNHEY and CDR2 SVGEGT. The CDR3 is 16 residues long. The CDR3 bases are TGTGCCAGCAACGCAATGTGGGGCGGCTCCTCCTACGAGCAGTACTTC. As protein: CASNAMWGGSSYEQYF.

This chain links TRBV12-3 or TRBV12-4 with TRBJ1-3; tentatively, D is TRBD1 (5 bases). The CDR3 covers 18 residues. Trimming pared 3 bases from V and 0 bases from J, leaving 18 bases between. The CDR3 loop is CASSFQVPLTVSGNTIYF. CDR3 nucleotide sequence: TGTGCCAGCAGTTTCCAAGTGCCCTTGACAGTCTCTGGAAACACCATATATTTT.